Listed below are T cell receptor beta chains from one sample, sequenced in a study of neoadjuvant anti-PD-1 for oral cavity cancer. The repertoire was sequenced with immunoSEQ multiplex PCR; TCRdb's copy has only in-frame clones and lacks some. The sample carries roughly 40,000 clones, 65% to 85% recorded once. The material sequenced was PBMCs, taken after nivolumab (anti-PD-1) treatment. The source of these receptors is a person between 40 and 85 years old with oral cavity squamous cell carcinoma. The CDR3 runs from the conserved cysteine through the conserved F or W. A D gene is named only where the DNA matches it firmly. Rows may omit the clone size; those that give it use once, few, many or a size class.

CDR3nt,CDR3aa,abundance,j_gene,v_gene,d_gene
TGCGCCAGCAGCTTGGGGACGGATCAGCCCCAGCATTTT,CASSLGTDQPQHF,-,TRBJ1-5,TRBV5-1,-
TGTGCCAGCAGTTTTCGGGGGGGGAACTACAATGAGCAGTTCTTC,CASSFRGGNYNEQFF,few,TRBJ2-1,TRBV27,TRBD2
TGTGCCATCAGTAAGATGGGGGCAAAGGACACTGAAGCTTTCTTT,CAISKMGAKDTEAFF,-,TRBJ1-1,TRBV10-3,-
TGTGCCTGGAGTTCCGGGACAGCAAGCTCTGGAAACACCATATATTTT,CAWSSGTASSGNTIYF,-,TRBJ1-3,TRBV30,TRBD1
TGTGCCAGCAGCTTGGGATCTGTGAACACCGGGGAGCTGTTTTTT,CASSLGSVNTGELFF,-,TRBJ2-2,TRBV5-6,-
TGCGCCAGCAGCCAAGACCCCGCTCCCCACTCTGGAAACACCATATATTTT,CASSQDPAPHSGNTIYF,few,TRBJ1-3,TRBV4-1,-
TGTGCCAGCCCCCGGGGACAGGTACCCTTTGAAGCTTTCTTT,CASPRGQVPFEAFF,-,TRBJ1-1,TRBV2,TRBD1
TGTGCCAGCAGCCCACAGGGTCAAGAGACCCAGTACTTC,CASSPQGQETQYF,-,TRBJ2-5,TRBV5-6,-
TGTGCCAGCAGCTTAGGGGGGCTAGCGGGAGGAGAGACCCAGTACTTC,CASSLGGLAGGETQYF,-,TRBJ2-5,TRBV7-2,TRBD2
TGTGCCAGCAGGACCCCAGAGACCCAGTACTTC,CASRTPETQYF,-,TRBJ2-5,TRBV28,-
TGTGCCAGCAACCCCGGAAAGCGGGGGGCGAACACCGGGGAGCTGTTTTTT,CASNPGKRGANTGELFF,-,TRBJ2-2,TRBV5-6,TRBD2
TGTGCCAGCAGCTTGGGGACAGGGGTGAGGGACAATGAGCAGTTCTTC,CASSLGTGVRDNEQFF,once,TRBJ2-1,TRBV5-4,TRBD1
TGTGCCAGCAGCTTAGAAGGGCTGAATGAGCAGTTCTTC,CASSLEGLNEQFF,-,TRBJ2-1,TRBV11-2,-
TGTGCCAGCAGCCCAAGTAACACCGGGGAGCTGTTTTTT,CASSPSNTGELFF,few,TRBJ2-2,TRBV7-2,-
TGTGCCAGTAGCGCTGGACTAGAGTACGAGCAGTACTTC,CASSAGLEYEQYF,-,TRBJ2-7,TRBV19,TRBD2
TGCGCCAGCAGCCTCCGGACTGGAAACCAAGAGACCCAGTACTTC,CASSLRTGNQETQYF,-,TRBJ2-5,TRBV5-1,-
TGCGCCAGCAGTGAGTCGACAGCTACTCGAAACATTCAGTACTTC,CASSESTATRNIQYF,-,TRBJ2-4,TRBV10-1,-
TGCGCCAGCAGCTTGGCCGACTCTGGAAACACCATATATTTT,CASSLADSGNTIYF,-,TRBJ1-3,TRBV5-1,-
TGTGCCAGCAGCTACCGGGACACCTATCAGCCCCAGCATTTT,CASSYRDTYQPQHF,few,TRBJ1-5,TRBV7-9,-
TGTGCCAGCAGCGCTGGGACTAGCGGGAGGGCCGCTCCAGAGACCCAGTACTTC,CASSAGTSGRAAPETQYF,-,TRBJ2-5,TRBV9,TRBD2
TGTGCCATCCTAGGGGGCGGACAGGGCAAATATGGCTACACCTTC,CAILGGGQGKYGYTF,few,TRBJ1-2,TRBV5-3,TRBD1
TGTGCCAGCGGAGAGGACGGACCTGAAAAACTGTTTTTT,CASGEDGPEKLFF,-,TRBJ1-4,TRBV2,-
TGTGCCAGCAAGAGGGGTGGAGGTGGCTACACCTTC,CASKRGGGGYTF,-,TRBJ1-2,TRBV4-2,-
TGTGCCAGTAGTATGTCTTACCCTAGCCATGGCTACACCTTC,CASSMSYPSHGYTF,-,TRBJ1-2,TRBV19,-
TGCAGCGTTTTGGGGAACAGGCAAAACACTGAAGCTTTCTTT,CSVLGNRQNTEAFF,-,TRBJ1-1,TRBV29-1,-
TGTGCCAGCAGCGAACAGGGGCTCTATGGCTACACCTTC,CASSEQGLYGYTF,medium-sized,TRBJ1-2,TRBV7-9,TRBD1
TGTGCCAGCAGTCGCGACAGGGGCGGTTCACCCCTCCACTTT,CASSRDRGGSPLHF,-,TRBJ1-6,TRBV27,TRBD1
TGTGCCAGCAGCTCCTTCCCATTAGCGGAGAGCTCCTACGAGCAGTACTTC,CASSSFPLAESSYEQYF,-,TRBJ2-7,TRBV11-2,-
TGCGCCAGCAGCTGGAGACAGGGGCGGAACACTGAAGCTTTCTTT,CASSWRQGRNTEAFF,-,TRBJ1-1,TRBV5-1,TRBD1
TGTGCCAGCAGTGGGAGCAGGGGGCCCTACGAGCAGTACTTC,CASSGSRGPYEQYF,-,TRBJ2-7,TRBV2,TRBD1
TGTGCCAGCAGTGGACCGACTAGCGGGAGGGACATTCAGTACTTC,CASSGPTSGRDIQYF,-,TRBJ2-4,TRBV6-6,TRBD2
TGTGCCAGCAGCCCAGTCACCGGGGAGCTGTTTTTT,CASSPVTGELFF,-,TRBJ2-2,TRBV2,-
TGTGCCAGCAGCCTAATTTATAGCAATCAGCCCCAGCATTTT,CASSLIYSNQPQHF,-,TRBJ1-5,TRBV6-1,-
TGTGCCAGTAGTATTAGAGGGACACCCAACAATGAGCAGTTCTTC,CASSIRGTPNNEQFF,-,TRBJ2-1,TRBV19,-
TGCGCCAGCAGTCGGGAAGCGGGGCCCGGGGACGAGCAGTACTTC,CASSREAGPGDEQYF,-,TRBJ2-7,TRBV10-1,TRBD2
TGTGCCAGCAGCCTTCAGGGCGGAAACACTGAAGCTTTCTTT,CASSLQGGNTEAFF,few,TRBJ1-1,TRBV7-9,-
TGTGCCAGCAGCTCAAGACTGGGGACTTCTGGCTACACCTTC,CASSSRLGTSGYTF,-,TRBJ1-2,TRBV5-4,-
TGTGCCAGCAGACCTCTTCGCGGGAGGGCCCAGGGCTCCCAGTACTTC,CASRPLRGRAQGSQYF,-,TRBJ2-5,TRBV11-2,TRBD2
TGTGCCAGCAGTCAATCGGGACGGTCCTACGAGCAGTACTTC,CASSQSGRSYEQYF,-,TRBJ2-7,TRBV6-1,-
TGTGCCAGCAGGCATAGCGGAACGACCGGGGAGCTGTTTTTT,CASRHSGTTGELFF,once,TRBJ2-2,TRBV11-3,-
TGCGCCAGCAGCGATCGGGGGAAGCGGGACACTGAAGCTTTCTTT,CASSDRGKRDTEAFF,-,TRBJ1-1,TRBV5-1,-
TGCGCCAGCAGCCACTCAGGGGGCGAAAACATTCAGTACTTC,CASSHSGGENIQYF,-,TRBJ2-4,TRBV4-1,TRBD1
TGTGCCTGGAGACCATTAGGTCTAGCGGGAGGGCCCTCTTCCGAGCAGTACTTC,CAWRPLGLAGGPSSEQYF,-,TRBJ2-7,TRBV30,TRBD2
TGTGCCAGCAGCTTAGCTGCGGGCTCTAACTATGGCTACACCTTC,CASSLAAGSNYGYTF,-,TRBJ1-2,TRBV7-8,-
TGTGCCAGCAGCTTGAAAAAAAGTTATCCAGGGACCTATGGCTACACCTTC,CASSLKKSYPGTYGYTF,-,TRBJ1-2,TRBV5-5,-
TGTGCCAGCAGTTACAGGCAGGGGGCGCGATCACCCCTCCACTTT,CASSYRQGARSPLHF,once,TRBJ1-6,TRBV6-6,TRBD1
TGTGCCAGCAGCTTAGCGCCCGGGACGATATTCGAGCAGTACTTC,CASSLAPGTIFEQYF,-,TRBJ2-7,TRBV7-2,-
TGTGCCAGCAGCGTAGGATTCCCCACAGATACGCAGTATTTT,CASSVGFPTDTQYF,-,TRBJ2-3,TRBV9,-